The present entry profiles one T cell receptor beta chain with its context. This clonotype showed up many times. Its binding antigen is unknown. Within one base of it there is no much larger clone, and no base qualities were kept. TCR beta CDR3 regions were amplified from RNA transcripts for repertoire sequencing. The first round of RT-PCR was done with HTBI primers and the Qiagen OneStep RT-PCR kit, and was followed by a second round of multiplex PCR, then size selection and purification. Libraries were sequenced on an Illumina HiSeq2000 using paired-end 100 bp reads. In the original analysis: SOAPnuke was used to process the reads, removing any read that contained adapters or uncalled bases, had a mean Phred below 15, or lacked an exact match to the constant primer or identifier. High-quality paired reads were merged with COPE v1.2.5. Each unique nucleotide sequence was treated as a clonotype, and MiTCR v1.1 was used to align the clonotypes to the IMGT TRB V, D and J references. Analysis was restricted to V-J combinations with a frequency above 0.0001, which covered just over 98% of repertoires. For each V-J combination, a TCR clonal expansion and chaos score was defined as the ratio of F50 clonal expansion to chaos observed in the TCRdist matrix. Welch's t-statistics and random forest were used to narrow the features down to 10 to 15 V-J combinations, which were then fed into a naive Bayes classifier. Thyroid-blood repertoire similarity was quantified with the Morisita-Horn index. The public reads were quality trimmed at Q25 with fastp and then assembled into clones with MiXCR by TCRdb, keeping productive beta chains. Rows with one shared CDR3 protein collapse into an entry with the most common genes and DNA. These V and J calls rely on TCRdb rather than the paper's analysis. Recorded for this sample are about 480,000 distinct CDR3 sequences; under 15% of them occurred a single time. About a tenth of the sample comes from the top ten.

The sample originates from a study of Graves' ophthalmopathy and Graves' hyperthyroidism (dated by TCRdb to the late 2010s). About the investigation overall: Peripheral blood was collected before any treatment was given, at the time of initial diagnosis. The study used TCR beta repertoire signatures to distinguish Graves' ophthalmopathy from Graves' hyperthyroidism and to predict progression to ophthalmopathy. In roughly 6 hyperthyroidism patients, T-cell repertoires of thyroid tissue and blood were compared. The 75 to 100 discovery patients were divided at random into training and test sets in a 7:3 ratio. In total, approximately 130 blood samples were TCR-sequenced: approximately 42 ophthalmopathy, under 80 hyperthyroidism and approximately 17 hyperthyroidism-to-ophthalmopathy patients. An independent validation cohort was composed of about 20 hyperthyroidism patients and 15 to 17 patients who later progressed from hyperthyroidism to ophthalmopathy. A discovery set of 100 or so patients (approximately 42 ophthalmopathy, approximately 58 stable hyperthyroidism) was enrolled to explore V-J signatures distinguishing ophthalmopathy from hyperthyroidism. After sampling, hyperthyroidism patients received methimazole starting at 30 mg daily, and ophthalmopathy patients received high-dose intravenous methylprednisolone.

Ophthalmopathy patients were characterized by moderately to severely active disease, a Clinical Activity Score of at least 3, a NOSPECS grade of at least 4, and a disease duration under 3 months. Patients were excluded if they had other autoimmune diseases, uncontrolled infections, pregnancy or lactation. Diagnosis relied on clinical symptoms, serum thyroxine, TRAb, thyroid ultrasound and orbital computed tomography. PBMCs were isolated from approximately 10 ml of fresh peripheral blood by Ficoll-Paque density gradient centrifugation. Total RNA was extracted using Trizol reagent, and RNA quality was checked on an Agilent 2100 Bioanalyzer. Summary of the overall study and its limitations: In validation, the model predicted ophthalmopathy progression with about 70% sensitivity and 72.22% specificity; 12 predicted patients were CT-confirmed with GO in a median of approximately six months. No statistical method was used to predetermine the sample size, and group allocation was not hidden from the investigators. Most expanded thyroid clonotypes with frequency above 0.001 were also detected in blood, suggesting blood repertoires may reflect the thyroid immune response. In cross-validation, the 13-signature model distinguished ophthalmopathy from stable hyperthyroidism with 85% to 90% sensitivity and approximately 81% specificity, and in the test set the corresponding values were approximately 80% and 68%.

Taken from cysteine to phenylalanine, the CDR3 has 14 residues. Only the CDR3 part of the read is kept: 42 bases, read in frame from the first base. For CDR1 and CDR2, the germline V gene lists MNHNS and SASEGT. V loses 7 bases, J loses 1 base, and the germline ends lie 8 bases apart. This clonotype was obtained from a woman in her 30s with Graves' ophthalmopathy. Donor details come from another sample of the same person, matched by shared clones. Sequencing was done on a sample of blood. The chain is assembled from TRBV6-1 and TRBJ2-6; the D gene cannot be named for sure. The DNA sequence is TGTGCCAGCACGTGGGGATCTGGGGCCAACGTCCTGACTTTC. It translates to CASTWGSGANVLTF.